This note documents a single T cell receptor beta chain sequence. The repertoire was sequenced with immunoSEQ multiplex PCR; TCRdb's copy has only in-frame clones and lacks some. The data hold approximately 2.5 million clones, with approximately 92% observed a single time. The CDR3 totals 13 residues. Trimming pared 2 bases from V and 8 bases from J, leaving 12 bases between. CDR1 is KGHSH, CDR2 LQKENI, per germline. The sample is drawn from a study of shared clonotypes between healthy human individuals. The chain employs TRBV18 and TRBJ1-1; maybe TRBD1 (5 bases). Sequenced sample: naive CD4+ T cells sorted from blood. The subset: CD45RA+ positively selected. The receptor's source is a man aged 18 to 35 in good health. This CDR3 reads CASSPSQGREAFF. The DNA for the CDR3 is TGTGCCAGCTCACCATCGCAGGGCAGGGAAGCTTTCTTT.